This T cell receptor (beta chain) appears in the sequencing data of a study of blood T cell repertoires in COVID-19. Germline CDR1 reads MDHEN; CDR2 reads SYDVKM. The CDR3 is 14 residues long. The ends lost 4 bases at V and 9 bases at J; junction bases unmatched: 12. Profiled with immunoSEQ multiplex PCR; TCRdb holds only in-frame clones, not every one. The repertoire holds about 140,000 clones, with about 78% as singletons. This clone was seen a few times. The receptor was derived from a man aged 60 to 75 who had recovered from COVID-19. The rearrangement joins TRBV28 to TRBJ2-7, with 7 bases lining up with TRBD1. Sequenced sample: peripheral blood. CDR3: CASSSGQPSIGQYF. CDR3 nucleotide sequence: TGTGCCAGCAGTTCGGGACAGCCTTCAATAGGGCAGTACTTC.